Listed here are 8 T cell receptor beta chains from one sample, sequenced in a study of blood T cell repertoires in COVID-19. Clones were sequenced by immunoSEQ multiplex PCR, and TCRdb holds only the in-frame ones, with some missing. The sample consists of about 46,000 clones, under 90% of them appearing once. Material for sequencing was peripheral blood. These receptors were collected from a man in his 60s with acute or convalescent COVID-19.

V gene TRBV10-2 combines with J gene TRBJ2-1, with 8 positions matching TRBD1. CDR3 length: 13 amino acids. Germline V gene data show CDR1 as WSHSY and CDR2 as SAAADI. Trimming cost V 4 bases and J 4 bases; bases outside gene matches: 0. This CDR3 is CASSGTGYNEQFF. CDR3 DNA sequence: TGCGCCAGCAGTGGGACAGGGTACAATGAGCAGTTCTTC.

A few counts support this clone. The chain joins TRBV5-1 to TRBJ2-7, with TRBD1 matching over 8 bases. Germline trimming cut 4 bases from V and 5 bases from J; bases unmatched to any gene: 11. This CDR3 has 15 residues. CDR1 is SGHRS, CDR2 YFSETQ, per germline. DNA of the CDR3: TGCGCCAGCAGCCCCCGAGGACAGGGAGGCCACGAGCAGTACTTC. This translates into CASSPRGQGGHEQYF.

V gene TRBV13 combines with J gene TRBJ1-4; 9 nucleotides line up with TRBD1. V lost 5 bases and J lost 8; bases outside the gene matches: 6. The V gene's germline CDR1 is PRHDT and CDR2 FYEKMQ (reference sequence). CDR3 length: 14 amino acids. CDR3 DNA: TGTGCCAGCAGCCGCGGACAGGGGAGAGAAAAACTGTTTTTT. Protein: CASSRGQGREKLFF.

The chain is built from TRBV3-1 (or the pseudogene TRBV3-2) and TRBJ2-5, with D tentatively TRBD1 (6 bases). The germline V gene encodes CDR1 LGHDT and CDR2 YNNKEL (reference sequence). This CDR3 region has 14 residues. Trimming left V 4 bases short and J 3 bases short, with 12 bases between. CDR3 amino acids: CASSPGVGEETQYF. The DNA for the CDR3 is TGTGCCAGCAGCCCAGGGGTGGGCGAAGAGACCCAGTACTTC.

This clone was counted once. The chain joins TRBV15 to TRBJ2-5, with D perhaps TRBD1 (5 bases). The CDR3 extends over 15 amino acids. Trimming took 0 bases from V and 5 from J, leaving 13 bases between them. The germline CDR1 and CDR2 sequences are LNHNV and YYDKDF (reference sequence). The CDR3: CATSRDIVGRETQYF. The CDR3 nucleotides read TGTGCCACCAGCAGAGATATAGTGGGGCGGGAGACCCAGTACTTC.

The chain links TRBV6-5 to TRBJ1-2, with D tentatively TRBD1 (6 bases). The length of the CDR3 is 14 residues. Germline V gives CDR1 MNHEY, CDR2 SVGAGI. V shed 10 bases and J shed 4 bases, with 19 bases lying between them. The CDR3 sequence is CATGRGGAIYGYTF. CDR3 DNA sequence: TGTGCCACCGGCAGGGGAGGGGCGATCTATGGCTACACCTTC.

The chain combines TRBV18 with TRBJ2-7; D perhaps matches TRBD2 (6 bases). This CDR3 has 15 residues. CDR1 KGHSH and CDR2 LQKENI come from the germline V gene. The V gene lost 3 bases and the J gene lost 3 bases, with 15 bases spanning the gap. CDR3 bases: TGTGCCAGCTCACCCCCGGCTGGGGGAGGCTACGAGCAGTACTTC. This sequence encodes CASSPPAGGGYEQYF.

Details on this clone: The sample holds other DNA sequences that translate to the same CDR3. The chain is built from TRBV5-1 and TRBJ1-2; 8 bases map to TRBD1. J gave up 5 bases and V 4 bases, and 10 bases lay outside the gene matches. This CDR3 is built from 15 residues. The germline V gene encodes CDR1 SGHRS and CDR2 YFSETQ. The DNA of the CDR3 is TGCGCCAGCAGCCTCGAGGCAGGGGGCGTATATGGCTACACCTTC. Residues: CASSLEAGGVYGYTF.